The rows below give T cell receptor beta chains drawn from one sample of a study of follicular helper T cells after annual influenza vaccination. Clones were read by immunoSEQ multiplex PCR, and TCRdb kept only the in-frame ones, dropping some. Of over 8,500 clones listed, roughly 82% are singletons. Sample: CXCR5- memory CD4+ T cells sorted from blood, taken 6 weeks after influenza vaccination. The receptors shown here come from an adult who received the influenza vaccine. Each CDR3 is given with its conserved first and last residue. D genes are given only for firm matches. For some rows the clone size is stated as once, few or many, or as a class when expanded; others skip it.

clone size,V gene,J gene,D gene,CDR3 protein,CDR3 DNA
NA,TRBV7-9,TRBJ1-6,TRBD1,CASSPGTALNSPLHF,TGTGCCAGCAGCCCAGGGACAGCTCTGAATTCACCCCTCCACTTT
few,TRBV2,TRBJ1-6,NA,CASSPVTADSPLHF,TGTGCCAGCAGTCCCGTCACCGCCGACTCACCCCTCCACTTT
NA,TRBV5-5,TRBJ2-3,NA,CASSLGGGKDTQYF,TGTGCCAGCAGCTTGGGGGGCGGGAAGGATACGCAGTATTTT
NA,TRBV7-9,TRBJ2-5,TRBD2,CASSPAGGETQYF,TGTGCCAGCAGCCCCGCCGGGGGGGAGACCCAGTACTTC
NA,TRBV21-1,TRBJ2-7,NA,CASSLAGSPAAYEQYF,TGTGCCAGCAGCCTAGCGGGATCCCCCGCAGCCTACGAGCAGTACTTC
NA,TRBV2,TRBJ1-2,NA,CASSEALAGLGGYTF,TGTGCCAGCAGTGAAGCGCTTGCAGGGCTAGGTGGCTACACCTTC
NA,TRBV30,TRBJ1-6,TRBD1,CAWSGQGYNSPLHF,TGTGCCTGGAGTGGACAGGGCTATAATTCACCCCTCCACTTT
NA,TRBV2,TRBJ2-2,NA,CASGRTRQSTGELFF,TGTGCCAGCGGGCGAACTCGGCAGTCCACCGGGGAGCTGTTTTTT
NA,TRBV29-1,TRBJ2-1,NA,CSVETPQTGVWNEQFF,TGCAGCGTTGAAACCCCCCAAACGGGAGTTTGGAATGAGCAGTTCTTC
once,TRBV5-6,TRBJ1-3,NA,CASSLSPPGTIYF,TGTGCCAGCAGCTTAAGTCCTCCTGGCACCATATATTTT
NA,TRBV5-1,TRBJ1-1,TRBD1,CASRGQGANTEAFF,TGCGCCAGCAGGGGACAGGGGGCCAACACTGAAGCTTTCTTT
NA,TRBV10-3,TRBJ2-7,TRBD2,CASSSGTSPSSYEQYF,TGTGCCAGCAGCTCCGGGACTAGCCCGAGCTCCTACGAGCAGTACTTC
NA,TRBV7-2,TRBJ2-7,TRBD1,CASSLAGQGSYEQYF,TGTGCCAGCAGCTTAGCCGGACAGGGGAGCTACGAGCAGTACTTC
NA,TRBV7-9,TRBJ2-7,NA,CASSWSYEQYF,TGTGCCAGTTCCTGGTCGTACGAGCAGTACTTC
NA,TRBV7-2,TRBJ2-5,TRBD2,CASSLASSGGAGETQYF,TGTGCCAGCAGCTTAGCGAGTAGCGGGGGGGCCGGAGAGACCCAGTACTTC
NA,TRBV19,TRBJ1-1,NA,CASSIETGVPNTEAFF,TGTGCCAGTAGTATAGAAACTGGGGTTCCGAACACTGAAGCTTTCTTT
NA,TRBV27,TRBJ2-7,NA,CASSLRSGGVYEQYF,TGTGCCAGCAGTTTAAGGTCGGGGGGCGTCTACGAGCAGTACTTC
NA,TRBV19,TRBJ2-5,TRBD2,CASSGTSGSQETQYF,TGTGCCAGTAGTGGAACTAGCGGGAGCCAAGAGACCCAGTACTTC
NA,TRBV7-2,TRBJ2-1,NA,CASARDPQQFF,TGTGCCAGCGCTCGGGATCCTCAGCAGTTCTTC
NA,TRBV14,TRBJ2-7,TRBD2,CASSQGLAGRAYEQYF,TGTGCCAGCAGCCAAGGACTAGCGGGACGCGCCTACGAGCAGTACTTC
NA,TRBV19,TRBJ1-2,NA,CASSSRAFYGYTF,TGTGCCAGTAGTTCCCGGGCCTTCTATGGCTACACCTTC
NA,TRBV20-1,TRBJ2-7,TRBD2,CSAVPSGEQYF,TGCAGTGCGGTCCCTAGCGGGGAGCAGTACTTC
NA,TRBV28,TRBJ1-5,TRBD1,CASLAGTGSNQPQHF,TGTGCCAGCCTGGCCGGGACAGGGAGCAATCAGCCCCAGCATTTT
few,TRBV10-3,TRBJ2-7,NA,CAIGSYEQYF,TGTGCCATTGGTTCCTACGAGCAGTACTTC
NA,TRBV28,TRBJ2-1,NA,CASSSIQGYNEQFF,TGTGCCAGCAGTTCCATACAGGGTTACAATGAGCAGTTCTTC
NA,TRBV7-9,TRBJ1-4,NA,CASSFEDRLFF,TGTGCCAGCAGCTTTGAAGACAGGTTGTTTTTT
NA,TRBV5-1,TRBJ1-5,NA,CASSLVLGQPQHF,TGCGCCAGCAGCTTGGTCCTGGGTCAGCCCCAGCATTTT
few,TRBV19,TRBJ2-7,TRBD1,CASSAGTVTYEQYF,TGTGCCAGTAGCGCCGGGACAGTGACCTACGAGCAGTACTTC
NA,TRBV5-6,TRBJ2-5,NA,CASSLAGLETQYF,TGTGCCAGCAGCTTGGCGGGCTTAGAGACCCAGTACTTC
NA,TRBV4-1,TRBJ2-2,TRBD2,CASSSGVAGATGELFF,TGCGCCAGCAGCTCCGGGGTAGCGGGAGCCACCGGGGAGCTGTTTTTT
NA,TRBV27,TRBJ2-1,NA,CASSLGNRLGLLYNEQFF,TGTGCCAGCAGTTTAGGTAACCGACTAGGCCTACTGTACAATGAGCAGTTCTTC
once,TRBV6-4,TRBJ2-1,NA,CASSRDLLSYNEQFF,TGTGCCAGCAGTCGGGACCTTCTCTCCTACAATGAGCAGTTCTTC
NA,TRBV7-9,TRBJ2-1,TRBD2,CASSLISGGTPEYNEQFF,TGTGCCAGCAGCTTAATCAGCGGGGGGACACCTGAGTACAATGAGCAGTTCTTC
NA,TRBV5-1,TRBJ2-1,TRBD2,CASSVSGDGGNEQFF,TGCGCCAGCAGCGTTAGCGGGGACGGCGGCAATGAGCAGTTCTTC
NA,TRBV4-2,TRBJ1-2,NA,CASSPPDRAYGYTF,TGTGCCAGCAGCCCCCCTGACAGAGCCTATGGCTACACCTTC
NA,TRBV5-6,TRBJ2-3,NA,CASSLTREFVSDTQYF,TGTGCCAGCAGCTTGACAAGGGAGTTCGTTTCAGATACGCAGTATTTT
NA,TRBV2,TRBJ1-1,NA,CASSEGIEAFF,TGTGCCAGCAGTGAGGGAATTGAAGCTTTCTTT
NA,TRBV19,TRBJ1-5,NA,CASSQGGVGPQHF,TGTGCCAGTAGCCAGGGTGGGGTAGGGCCCCAGCATTTT
NA,TRBV27,TRBJ1-5,NA,CASSQSQPNQPQHF,TGTGCCAGCAGTCAAAGTCAACCCAATCAGCCCCAGCATTTT
once,TRBV20-1,TRBJ2-1,NA,CSAPGVNEQFF,TGCAGTGCTCCCGGGGTCAATGAGCAGTTCTTC
NA,TRBV7-8,TRBJ2-1,NA,CASSRPGDYNEQFF,TGTGCCAGCAGCCGACCGGGAGACTACAATGAGCAGTTCTTC
NA,TRBV27,TRBJ2-3,TRBD2,CASSFSPSLAGSVDTQYF,TGTGCCAGCAGTTTTTCCCCCTCGCTAGCGGGAAGCGTGGATACGCAGTATTTT